This T cell receptor beta chain comes out of a study of blood T cell repertoires in COVID-19. Germline CDR1 reads LGHNA; CDR2 reads YSLEER. The CDR3 runs to 16 residues. Trimming removed 0 bases from V and 4 bases from J, with 16 bases in between. TCRdb keeps only in-frame clones here, not all; method: immunoSEQ multiplex PCR. The sample lists some 280,000 clones; just over 85% were seen once. Sequenced input: peripheral blood. The origin of this receptor is a woman in her 30s with active or convalescent COVID-19. V is TRBV4-3 and J is TRBJ2-7; maybe TRBD2 (7 bases). CDR3 loop: CASSQDTRGGAYEQYF. DNA of the CDR3: TGCGCCAGCAGCCAAGATACGAGAGGGGGGGCGTACGAGCAGTACTTC.